These T cell receptor beta chains were read from a single sample in a study of blood T cell repertoires in COVID-19. Assay: immunoSEQ multiplex PCR; the TCRdb copy retains only in-frame clones and omits some. The table shows some 200,000 clones, with 88% occurring only once. Sequenced sample: peripheral blood. The source of these receptors is a middle-aged man with COVID-19, enrolled during active disease. Both conserved end residues are trimmed from each CDR3. Part of the rows lack a size; the others show once, few, many or a class for expanded clones.

CDR3	size	V	J
ANPRGGETQY	few	TRBV6-4	TRBJ2-5
AIQLAGGGDTQY	-	TRBV10-3	TRBJ2-3
ASSNRTSLSGANVLT	-	TRBV5-4	TRBJ2-6
ASRPAPAGGGDEQY	-	TRBV27	TRBJ2-7
ASSLTSGVTEAF	-	TRBV5-1	TRBJ1-1
ASSLTRPPSEQY	-	TRBV7-9	TRBJ2-7
ASSNPLGGGSYEQY	-	TRBV7-8	TRBJ2-7
ASSPRDNEQF	few	TRBV10-1	TRBJ2-1
ASRRTSTPTDTQY	-	TRBV4-1	TRBJ2-3
ASSFVSEAYNEQF	-	TRBV5-6	TRBJ2-1
ASSLLGAGISTDTQY	-	TRBV28	TRBJ2-3
ASSEWGAGELF	-	TRBV10-2	TRBJ2-2
ASSDMGTGEQF	-	TRBV2	TRBJ2-1
ASSLGLSSYEQY	once	TRBV7-2	TRBJ2-7
ASSLARAINYGYT	-	TRBV5-4	TRBJ1-2